Listed below are T cell receptor beta chains from one sample, sequenced in a study of response to subunit inactivated influenza vaccine. TCRdb processed the RT-PCR reads anew with MiXCR; each CDR3 protein has one entry. This sample has about 780,000 distinct CDR3 sequences, with around a sixth found just once. Sample: PBMCs from blood, taken 4 to 6 days after vaccination. Source of these receptors: a man over 45 who received an inactivated influenza vaccine. Each CDR3 is given with its conserved first and last residue. The order of the fields is D gene, V gene, J gene, clone size, CDR3 DNA, CDR3 protein. A D gene is named only where the DNA matches it firmly. Some rows mark clone size as missing; the rest say once, few, many or name a class of expanded clone.

-,TRBV18,TRBJ2-5,-,TGTGCCAGCTCACCACCGTCAGGGAACGTCCAAGAGACCCAGTACTTC,CASSPPSGNVQETQYF
-,TRBV30,TRBJ1-2,-,TGTGCCTGGAGGCGGCCAGGGAACGGGGGCTACACCTTC,CAWRRPGNGGYTF
TRBD1,TRBV12-3/TRBV12-4,TRBJ2-5,-,TGTGCCAGCAGCTTGACAGGGGGCGCGAAGACCCAGTACTTC,CASSLTGGAKTQYF
-,TRBV12-3/TRBV12-4,TRBJ2-3,few,TGTGCCAGCAGTTTTAGGACGGGGGCGGATACGCAGTATTTT,CASSFRTGADTQYF
TRBD1,TRBV20-1,TRBJ1-2,-,TGCAGTGCTAGAGATCAGGGGGGCGGCTATGGCTACACCTTC,CSARDQGGGYGYTF
TRBD1,TRBV7-2,TRBJ1-2,few,TGTGCCAGCAGCTTCGCAGGGGGCGACTATGGCTACACCTTC,CASSFAGGDYGYTF
-,TRBV12-3/TRBV12-4,TRBJ2-5,-,TGTGCCAGCACCCGTGGGGGGAGTACGGAGACCCAGTACTTC,CASTRGGSTETQYF
-,TRBV9,TRBJ2-7,-,TGTGCCAGCAGCGAAACCGGGGAACTCTCCTACGAGCAGTACTTC,CASSETGELSYEQYF
-,TRBV5-6,TRBJ1-6,-,TGTGCCAGCAGCTTACGAGGGGAATTTGGTTCACCCCTCCACTTT,CASSLRGEFGSPLHF
-,TRBV7-9,TRBJ2-1,few,TGTGCCAGCAGCCAACAATTAAATGAGCAGTTCTTC,CASSQQLNEQFF
TRBD1,TRBV29-1,TRBJ2-5,-,TGCAGCGTTGAAAACCGGGACAGATACCAAGAGACCCAGTACTTC,CSVENRDRYQETQYF
-,TRBV5-1,TRBJ2-3,few,TGCGCCAGCAGCGGGGGAGGACAGCTGAGCACAGATACGCAGTATTTT,CASSGGGQLSTDTQYF